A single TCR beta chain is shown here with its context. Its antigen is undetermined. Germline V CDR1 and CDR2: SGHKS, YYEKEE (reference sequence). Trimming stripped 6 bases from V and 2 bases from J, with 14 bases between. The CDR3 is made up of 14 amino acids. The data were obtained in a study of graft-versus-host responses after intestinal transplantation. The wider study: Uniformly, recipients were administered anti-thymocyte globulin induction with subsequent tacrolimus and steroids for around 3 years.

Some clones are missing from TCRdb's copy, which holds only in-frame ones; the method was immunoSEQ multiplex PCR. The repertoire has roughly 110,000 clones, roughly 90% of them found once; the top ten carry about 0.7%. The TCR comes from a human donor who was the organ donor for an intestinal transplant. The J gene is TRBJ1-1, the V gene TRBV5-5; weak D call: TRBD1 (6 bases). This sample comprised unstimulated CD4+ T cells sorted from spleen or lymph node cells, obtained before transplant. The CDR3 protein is CASIAQGINTEAFF. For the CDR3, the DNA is TGTGCCAGCATCGCACAGGGTATAAACACTGAAGCTTTCTTT. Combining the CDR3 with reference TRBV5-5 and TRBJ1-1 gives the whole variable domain DAGVTQSPTHLIKTRGQQVTLRCSPISGHKSVSWYQQVLGQGPQFIFQYYEKEERGRGNFPDRFSARQFPNYSSELNVNALLLGDSALYLCASIAQGINTEAFFGQGTRLTVV.